This is a list of T cell receptor beta chains from one sample in a study of cytomegalovirus exposure and HLA in healthy donors. The repertoire was sequenced with immunoSEQ multiplex PCR; TCRdb's copy has only in-frame clones and lacks some. Here the sample spans tens of thousands of clones, over 55% being singletons. The sample taken for sequencing was PBMCs. The source is a woman in her forties or fifties in good health and CMV-seropositive. Each CDR3 is given with its conserved first and last residue. Each record gives: D gene, clone size, J gene, V gene, CDR3 length, CDR3 DNA, CDR3 protein. A D gene is named only where the DNA matches it firmly. Size tells how often a clone was seen (once, few, many) or the class of an expanded clone, and some rows leave it out.

D: TRBD2; size: -; J: TRBJ2-7; V: TRBV5-4; length: 13; DNA: TGTGCCAGCAGCTTCGGGGGAGGGGACGAGCAGTACTTC; CDR3: CASSFGGGDEQYF
D: -; size: -; J: TRBJ1-6; V: TRBV21-1; length: 15; DNA: TGTGCCAGCAGCCCTGGGACAGGGAGAAATTCACCCCTCCACTTT; CDR3: CASSPGTGRNSPLHF
D: -; size: -; J: TRBJ2-7; V: TRBV6-1; length: 12; DNA: TGTGCCAGCAATGGTAGAAACGGGGACTGGGACTTC; CDR3: CASNGRNGDWDF
D: -; size: -; J: TRBJ1-4; V: TRBV5-1; length: 17; DNA: TGCGCCAGCAGGGCCGGGACAAGCGTCATTTCTAATGAAAAACTGTTTTTT; CDR3: CASRAGTSVISNEKLFF
D: -; size: -; J: TRBJ1-1; V: TRBV5-1; length: 14; DNA: TGCGCCAGCAGCTACCACAGGGTGGACACTGAAGCTTTCTTT; CDR3: CASSYHRVDTEAFF
D: -; size: -; J: TRBJ1-4; V: TRBV5-1; length: 15; DNA: TGCGCCAGCAGCTTCCAGGGGACAACTAATGAAAAACTGTTTTTT; CDR3: CASSFQGTTNEKLFF
D: -; size: -; J: TRBJ1-1; V: TRBV5-1; length: 12; DNA: TGCGCCAGCAGCTTCCCAGACACTGAAGCTTTCTTT; CDR3: CASSFPDTEAFF
D: TRBD2; size: -; J: TRBJ2-7; V: TRBV2; length: 15; DNA: TGTGCCAGCAGTGAACGGCGGGGGGCGTCCTACGAGCAGTACTTC; CDR3: CASSERRGASYEQYF
D: -; size: few; J: TRBJ2-1; V: TRBV30; length: 14; DNA: TGTGCCTGGGGAGGCCCGGGGGCCTACAATGAGCAGTTCTTC; CDR3: CAWGGPGAYNEQFF
D: -; size: -; J: TRBJ1-4; V: TRBV29-1; length: 13; DNA: TGCACGGTGGCCAGGGCTCCTAATGAAAAACTGTTTTTT; CDR3: CTVARAPNEKLFF
D: -; size: -; J: TRBJ1-5; V: TRBV30; length: 13; DNA: TGTGCCTGGGATGGGGGCCAGGAGCAGCCCCAGCATTTT; CDR3: CAWDGGQEQPQHF
D: -; size: few; J: TRBJ2-3; V: TRBV10-3; length: 14; DNA: TGTGCCATCTGGGATGACAGGAGCACAGATACGCAGTATTTT; CDR3: CAIWDDRSTDTQYF
D: TRBD1; size: few; J: TRBJ2-7; V: TRBV6-5; length: 12; DNA: TGTGCCAGCAGTTTCCGACAGGGTGAGCAGTACTTC; CDR3: CASSFRQGEQYF
D: -; size: -; J: TRBJ1-1; V: TRBV4-2; length: 14; DNA: TGTGCCAGCAGCCCAGAGGGCCGGAACACTGAAGCTTTCTTT; CDR3: CASSPEGRNTEAFF
D: -; size: -; J: TRBJ2-5; V: TRBV7-9; length: 15; DNA: TGCGCCAGCAGCCCCTCGGGGGACCCACGGGAGACCCAGTACTTC; CDR3: CASSPSGDPRETQYF
D: TRBD2; size: -; J: TRBJ2-2; V: TRBV9; length: 15; DNA: TGTGCCAGCAGCAGGGAGGGGATCGTCACCGGGGAGCTGTTTTTT; CDR3: CASSREGIVTGELFF
D: TRBD1; size: -; J: TRBJ1-4; V: TRBV5-1; length: 14; DNA: TGCGCCAGCAGTCCCGGGACAGGGGCTGAAAAACTGTTTTTT; CDR3: CASSPGTGAEKLFF
D: TRBD1; size: once; J: TRBJ1-2; V: TRBV7-3; length: 16; DNA: TGTGCCAGCAGACAAAACGCCGGGACAGGGGAAGGTGGCTACACCTTC; CDR3: CASRQNAGTGEGGYTF
D: -; size: -; J: TRBJ1-2; V: TRBV6-1; length: 14; DNA: TGTGCCAGCAGTGGAGGGGAGGGGAACTATGGCTACACCTTC; CDR3: CASSGGEGNYGYTF
D: -; size: -; J: TRBJ1-4; V: TRBV21-1; length: 18; DNA: TGTGCCAGCAGCCAGGGGCGGACCGTGGGCCGTACTAATGAAAAACTGTTTTTT; CDR3: CASSQGRTVGRTNEKLFF
D: -; size: -; J: TRBJ1-6; V: TRBV4-3; length: 17; DNA: TGCGCCAGCAGCCAAGATCAGGGCAGGGGCTGGCGTTCACCCCTCCACTTT; CDR3: CASSQDQGRGWRSPLHF
D: -; size: -; J: TRBJ2-2; V: TRBV30; length: 11; DNA: TGTGCCTGGAGTCCCGCCGGGGAGCTGTTTTTT; CDR3: CAWSPAGELFF
D: TRBD2; size: -; J: TRBJ2-5; V: TRBV5-1; length: 17; DNA: TGCGCCAGCAGCCGGGGCAGCGGGGGGCCCCAAGGGGAGACCCAGTACTTC; CDR3: CASSRGSGGPQGETQYF
D: TRBD2; size: once; J: TRBJ2-1; V: TRBV4-2; length: 17; DNA: TGTGCCAGCAGCCAGTCTTATAGCGGGGGGGCCTACAATGAGCAGTTCTTC; CDR3: CASSQSYSGGAYNEQFF
D: -; size: once; J: TRBJ1-1; V: TRBV25-1; length: 11; DNA: TGTGCCAGCAGTCTGAGCAGGAAAGCTTTCTTT; CDR3: CASSLSRKAFF
D: -; size: few; J: TRBJ1-4; V: TRBV6-5; length: 15; DNA: TGTGCCAGCAGTTATTCGTGGGAGGGGAACGAAAAACTGTTTTTT; CDR3: CASSYSWEGNEKLFF
D: -; size: -; J: TRBJ1-6; V: TRBV5-4; length: 14; DNA: TGTGCCAGCAGCTTTGGACACGATAATTCACCCCTCCACTTT; CDR3: CASSFGHDNSPLHF
D: TRBD1; size: -; J: TRBJ1-5; V: TRBV2; length: 15; DNA: TGTGCCAGCAGTGCCGACAGGGAGAAGGGCCAGCCCCAGCATTTT; CDR3: CASSADREKGQPQHF
D: -; size: -; J: TRBJ1-3; V: TRBV6-1; length: 14; DNA: TGTGCCAGCCTCGCTGAACTCTCTGGAAACACCATATATTTT; CDR3: CASLAELSGNTIYF
D: TRBD2; size: -; J: TRBJ2-3; V: TRBV19; length: 13; DNA: TGTGCCAGTAGTTTCCCGACTAGCGCGACGCAGTATTTT; CDR3: CASSFPTSATQYF
D: TRBD1; size: -; J: TRBJ1-1; V: TRBV14; length: 15; DNA: TGTGCCAGCAGCCAAACGGGACAGGTGAACACTGAAGCTTTCTTT; CDR3: CASSQTGQVNTEAFF
D: TRBD1; size: few; J: TRBJ1-2; V: TRBV7-2; length: 12; DNA: TGTGCCAGCAGCTGGACAGGGAGCGGCTACACCTTC; CDR3: CASSWTGSGYTF
D: -; size: few; J: TRBJ1-3; V: TRBV2; length: 15; DNA: TGTGCCAGCAGTGACAAGTCAGAGGGCGGAAACACCATATATTTT; CDR3: CASSDKSEGGNTIYF
D: TRBD1; size: -; J: TRBJ2-1; V: TRBV18; length: 14; DNA: TGTGCCAGCTCACCATTGGGACAGGGGAATGAGCAGTTCTTC; CDR3: CASSPLGQGNEQFF
D: -; size: -; J: TRBJ2-1; V: TRBV7-7; length: 15; DNA: TGTGCCAGCAGCTTGACTTGGGAGCCCTACAATGAGCAGTTCTTC; CDR3: CASSLTWEPYNEQFF
D: -; size: once; J: TRBJ1-1; V: TRBV6-6; length: 15; DNA: TGTGCCAGCAGTTACCACCTATGGACTGACACTGAAGCTTTCTTT; CDR3: CASSYHLWTDTEAFF